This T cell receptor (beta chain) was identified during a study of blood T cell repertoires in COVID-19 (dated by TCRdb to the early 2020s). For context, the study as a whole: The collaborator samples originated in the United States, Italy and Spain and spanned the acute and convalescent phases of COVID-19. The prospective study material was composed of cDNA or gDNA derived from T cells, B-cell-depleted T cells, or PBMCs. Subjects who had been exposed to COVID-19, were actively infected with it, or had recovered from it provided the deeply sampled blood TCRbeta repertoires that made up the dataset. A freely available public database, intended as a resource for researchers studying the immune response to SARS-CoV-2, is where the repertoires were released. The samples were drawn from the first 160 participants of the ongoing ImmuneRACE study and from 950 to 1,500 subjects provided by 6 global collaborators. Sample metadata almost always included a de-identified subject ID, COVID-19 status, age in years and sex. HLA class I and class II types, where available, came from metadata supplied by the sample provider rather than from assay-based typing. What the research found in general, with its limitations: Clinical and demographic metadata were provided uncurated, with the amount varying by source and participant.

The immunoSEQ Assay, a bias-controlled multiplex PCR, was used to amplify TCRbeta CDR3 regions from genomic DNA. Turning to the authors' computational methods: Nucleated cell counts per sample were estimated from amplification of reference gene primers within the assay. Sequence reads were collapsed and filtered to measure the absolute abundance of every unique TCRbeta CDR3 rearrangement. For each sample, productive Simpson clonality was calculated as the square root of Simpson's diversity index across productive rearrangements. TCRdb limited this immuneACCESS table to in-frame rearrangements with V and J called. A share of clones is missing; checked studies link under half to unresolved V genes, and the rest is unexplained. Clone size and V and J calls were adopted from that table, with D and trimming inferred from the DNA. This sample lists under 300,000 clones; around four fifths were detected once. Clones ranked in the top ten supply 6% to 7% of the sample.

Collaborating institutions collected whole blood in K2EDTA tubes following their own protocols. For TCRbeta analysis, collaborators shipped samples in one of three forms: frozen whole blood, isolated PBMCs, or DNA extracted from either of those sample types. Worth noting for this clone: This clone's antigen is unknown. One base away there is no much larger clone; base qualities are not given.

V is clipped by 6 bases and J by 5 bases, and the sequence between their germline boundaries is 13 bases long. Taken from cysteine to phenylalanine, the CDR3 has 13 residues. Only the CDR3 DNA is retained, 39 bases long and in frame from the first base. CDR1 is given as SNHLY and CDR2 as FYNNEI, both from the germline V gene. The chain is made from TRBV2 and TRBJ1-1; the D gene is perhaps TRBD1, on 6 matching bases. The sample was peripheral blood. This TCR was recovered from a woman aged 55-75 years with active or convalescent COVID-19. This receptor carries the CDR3 CASRERQVTEAFF. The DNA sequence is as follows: TGTGCCAGCAGGGAACGACAGGTTACTGAAGCTTTCTTT.